This T cell receptor (beta chain) was profiled in a study of post-analysis software for immune sequencing data. In the study overall: Disease courses included relapsing-remitting, secondary progressive and progressive-relapsing multiple sclerosis.

General study points: Same-batch preparations were strongly co-clustered by F measure. Controls showed significantly higher normalized Chao1 diversity than did multiple sclerosis patients. In patients, TRBV5-6, TRBV5-1 and TRBV20-1 belonged to several TRBV segments found more frequently than in controls.

The CDR3 covers 14 residues. V dropped 3 bases and J dropped 8; count of bases not matched to a gene: 3. Germline-derived CDR1 and CDR2 are SGHTA and FQGNSA. This clonotype turned up a few times. Its antigen is undetermined. Carried by the TCR beta cDNA libraries were unique molecular identifiers. Researchers reported a few hundred thousand cDNA molecules coming from 1 to 10 million T cells. Each CDR3 protein is one row after TCRdb ran MiXCR on the PCR reads. The data hold about 540,000 distinct CDR3 sequences, with around a third observed a single time. The sample comprised blood. The rearrangement joins TRBV7-2 to TRBJ1-4, with 10 bases lining up with TRBD1. The sequence was obtained from a girl aged 2-17 years with multiple sclerosis. The CDR3 bases are TGTGCCAGCAGCTTGGGGACAGGGGACGAAAAACTGTTTTTT. Encoded protein: CASSLGTGDEKLFF.